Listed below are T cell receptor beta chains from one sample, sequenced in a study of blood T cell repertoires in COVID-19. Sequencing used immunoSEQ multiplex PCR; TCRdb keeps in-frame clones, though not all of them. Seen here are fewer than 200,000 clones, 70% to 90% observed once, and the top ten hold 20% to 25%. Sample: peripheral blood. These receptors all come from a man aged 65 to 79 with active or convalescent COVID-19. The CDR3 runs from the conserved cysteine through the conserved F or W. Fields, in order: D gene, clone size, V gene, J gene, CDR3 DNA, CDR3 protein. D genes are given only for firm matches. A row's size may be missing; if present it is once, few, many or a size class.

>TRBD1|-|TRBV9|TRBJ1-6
TGTGCCAGCAGTCCGGGACAGGGTTCCTATAATTCACCCCTCCACTTT
CASSPGQGSYNSPLHF
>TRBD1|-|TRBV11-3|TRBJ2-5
TGTGCCAGCAGCCCGAGGACAGGGGGCGATGAGACCCAGTACTTC
CASSPRTGGDETQYF
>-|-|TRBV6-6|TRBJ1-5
TGTGCCAGCAGCCCCAGACAAACCGCGGGAGACAGGCCGCGGAATCAGCCCCAGCATTTT
CASSPRQTAGDRPRNQPQHF
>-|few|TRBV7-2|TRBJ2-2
TGTGCCAGCAGCTTAATCCGAGGAGGGAGTCGGCCCGGGGAGCTGTTTTTT
CASSLIRGGSRPGELFF
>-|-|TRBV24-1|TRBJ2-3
TGTGCCACCAGTGATAGAACAGCCAAGGAGGTAGATACGCAGTATTTT
CATSDRTAKEVDTQYF
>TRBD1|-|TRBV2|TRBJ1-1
TGTGCCAGCAGTGAAGCGGGACAGGGTATTCGAGCTTTCTTT
CASSEAGQGIRAFF
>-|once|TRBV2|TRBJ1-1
TGTGCCAGCAGTATGCAGGCTCCCGATAGGGGTGAAGCTTTCTTT
CASSMQAPDRGEAFF
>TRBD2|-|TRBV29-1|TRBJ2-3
TGCAGCGACGGACTAGCGGGAGAGGAGGGAGCAGATACGCAGTATTTT
CSDGLAGEEGADTQYF
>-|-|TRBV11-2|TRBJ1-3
TGTGCCAGCAGCAAGGACAGTAACTCTGGAAACACCATATATTTT
CASSKDSNSGNTIYF
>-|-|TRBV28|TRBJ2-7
TGTGCCAGCACCAGGGTTCCCTACGAGCAGTACTTC
CASTRVPYEQYF
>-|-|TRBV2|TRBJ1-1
TGTGCCAGCAGTGGACAGAGTGAAGCTTTCTTT
CASSGQSEAFF
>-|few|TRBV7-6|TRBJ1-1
TGTGCCAGCAGCTCGCGTGGCGGCACTGAAGCTTTCTTT
CASSSRGGTEAFF
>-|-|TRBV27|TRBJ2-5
TGTGCCAGCAGTTTGGGGAGAGGGGGACCCATATACCAGTACTTC
CASSLGRGGPIYQYF
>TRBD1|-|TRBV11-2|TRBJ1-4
TGTGCCAGCAGCCAAGGACAGGGGAAGGAAGAAAAACTGTTTTTT
CASSQGQGKEEKLFF
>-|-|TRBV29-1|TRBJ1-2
TGCAGCGGGGGGGACACCCTCATCCATGGCTACACCTTC
CSGGDTLIHGYTF
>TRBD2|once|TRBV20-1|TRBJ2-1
TGCAGTGCTAGTTTCCGCGGGGGGGTCGGTGGTGAGCAGTTCTTC
CSASFRGGVGGEQFF
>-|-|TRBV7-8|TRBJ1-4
TGTGCCAGCAGCGCCGGGTGGTCCAGGGTTTCAACTAATGAAAAACTGTTTTTT
CASSAGWSRVSTNEKLFF
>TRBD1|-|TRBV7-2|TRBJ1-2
TGTGCCAGCAGCTACGACAGGGGCTATGGCTACACCTTC
CASSYDRGYGYTF
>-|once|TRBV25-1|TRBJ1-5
TGTGCCAGCAGTGAATGGGGAGGGTCAAATCAGCCCCAGCATTTT
CASSEWGGSNQPQHF
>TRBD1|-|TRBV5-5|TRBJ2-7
TGTGCCAGCAGCTTGGCAGGGGGCCCAAGCTCCTACGAGCAGTACTTC
CASSLAGGPSSYEQYF
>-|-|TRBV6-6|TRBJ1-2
TGTGCCAGCAGTTTCCGGGACATTGACGGCTACACCTTC
CASSFRDIDGYTF
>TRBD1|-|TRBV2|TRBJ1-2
TGTGCCAGCAGGGAAGGCAGGGGGAATGGCTACACCTTC
CASREGRGNGYTF
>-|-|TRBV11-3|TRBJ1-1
TGTGCCAGCAGCTTGACTGTGAACACTGAAGCTTTCTTT
CASSLTVNTEAFF
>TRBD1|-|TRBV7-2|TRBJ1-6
TGTGCCAGCAGCAACCGCGCGGGACAGGGTAATTCACCCCTCCACTTT
CASSNRAGQGNSPLHF
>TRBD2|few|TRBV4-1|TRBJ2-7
TGCGCCAGCAGCCTTACCTGGGTCGGGACTAGCGGCTACGAGCAGTACTTC
CASSLTWVGTSGYEQYF
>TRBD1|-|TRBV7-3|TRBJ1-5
TGTGCCAGCAGCAATAGGGACAGGGGGCCGGGTCAGCCCCAGCATTTT
CASSNRDRGPGQPQHF
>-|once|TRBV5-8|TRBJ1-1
TGTGCCAGCAGACCCTACGGGGGGGGCGCGGGCACTGAAGCTTTCTTT
CASRPYGGGAGTEAFF
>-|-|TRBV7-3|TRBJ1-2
TGTGCCAGCAGCTTAACGGTCCGCGGGGCACACGGCTACACCTTC
CASSLTVRGAHGYTF
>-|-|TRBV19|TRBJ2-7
TGTGCCAGTAGTATCGGAGTCAGTTCCTACGAGCAGTACTTC
CASSIGVSSYEQYF
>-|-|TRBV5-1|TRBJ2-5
TGCGCCAGCAGCTTGGGATTAACGGGAAACCCTGAAGAGACCCAGTACTTC
CASSLGLTGNPEETQYF
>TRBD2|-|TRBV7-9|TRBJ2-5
TGTGCCAGCAGCTTAGCCGGGACTAGGGGAGGAGAGACCCAGTACTTC
CASSLAGTRGGETQYF
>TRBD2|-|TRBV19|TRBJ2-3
TGTGCCAGTGATAGATCCATAGCGGGCAGCACAGATACGCAGTATTTT
CASDRSIAGSTDTQYF
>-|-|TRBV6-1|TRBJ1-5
TGTGCCAGCAGTGAATTACGGCAGGGAGGGAATCAGCCCCAGCATTTT
CASSELRQGGNQPQHF
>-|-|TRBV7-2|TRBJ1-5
TGTGCCAGCAGCTCCCCTGAGGGAGCGGGGCAGCCCCAGCATTTT
CASSSPEGAGQPQHF
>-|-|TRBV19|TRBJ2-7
TGTGCCAGTAGTATCATGAGGTCCTACGAGCAGTACTTC
CASSIMRSYEQYF
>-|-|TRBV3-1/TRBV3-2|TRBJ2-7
TGTGCCAGCAGCCAAGATGAGAGGGTGCAGTACTTC
CASSQDERVQYF
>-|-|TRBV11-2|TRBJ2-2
TGTGCCAGCAGCCCCGGGACACCGATGAACACCGGGGAGCTGTTTTTT
CASSPGTPMNTGELFF
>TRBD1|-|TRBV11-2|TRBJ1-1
TGTGCCAGCGCGAACCGGGACAGGGGGTCGTTGAACACTGAAGCTTTCTTT
CASANRDRGSLNTEAFF
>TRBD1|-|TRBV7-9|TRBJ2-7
TGTGCCAGCAGCTCAACCGGGACAGGAGCCTACGAGCAGTACTTC
CASSSTGTGAYEQYF
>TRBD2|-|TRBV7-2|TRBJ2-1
TGTGCCAGCAGCAAACTTCCGGGACTAGCGGCATCTGAGCAGTTCTTC
CASSKLPGLAASEQFF
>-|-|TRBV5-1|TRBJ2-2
TGCGCCAGCAGATTACAGGGTGAAGTGACCGGGGAGCTGTTTTTT
CASRLQGEVTGELFF
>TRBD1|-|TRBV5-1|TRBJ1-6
TGCGCCAGCAGAGTGACAGGGGGCGATAATTCACCCCTCCACTTT
CASRVTGGDNSPLHF
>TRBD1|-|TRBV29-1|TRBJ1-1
TGCAGCGCAGATGTCCACGGACAGGGATTATCTGAAGCTTTCTTT
CSADVHGQGLSEAFF
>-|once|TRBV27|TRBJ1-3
TGTGCCAGCTCGCCCCAGGACATTAGGGCGTCTGGAAACACCATATATTTT
CASSPQDIRASGNTIYF
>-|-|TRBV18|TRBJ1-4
TGTGCCAGCTCACTAATTAATGAAAAACTGTTTTTT
CASSLINEKLFF
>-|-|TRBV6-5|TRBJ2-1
TGTGCCAGCAGTTCCCGACCAACAGGTTCCTACAATGAGCAGTTCTTC
CASSSRPTGSYNEQFF
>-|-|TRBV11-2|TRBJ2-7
TGTGCCAGCAGCTTGTTTAGGGGGGGCTCCTACGAGCAGTACTTC
CASSLFRGGSYEQYF
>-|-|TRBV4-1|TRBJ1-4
TGCGCCAGCAGGCGGGGACGGCCCAATGAAAAACTGTTTTTT
CASRRGRPNEKLFF
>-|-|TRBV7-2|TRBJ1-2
TGTGCCAGCAGCATCAGGGTCTCAGGATATGGCTACACCTTC
CASSIRVSGYGYTF
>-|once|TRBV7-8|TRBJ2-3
TGTGCCAGCACCCGAGCGGCGGGGACAGATACGCAGTATTTT
CASTRAAGTDTQYF
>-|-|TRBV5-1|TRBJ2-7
TGCGCCAGCAGCTTGGGACCGGACGGGGGCGAGCAGTACTTC
CASSLGPDGGEQYF
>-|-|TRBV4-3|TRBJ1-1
TGCGCCAGCAGCCACCCCCGGGAAGGGGGGAACACTGAAGCTTTCTTT
CASSHPREGGNTEAFF
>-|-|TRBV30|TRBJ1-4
TGTGCCTGGAGTGTAATGCCCATTAAGGGGTATGAAAAACTGTTTTTT
CAWSVMPIKGYEKLFF
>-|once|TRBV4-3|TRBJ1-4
TGCGCCAGCAGCCAAGTTTCAGGTCGTGAAAAACTGTTTTTT
CASSQVSGREKLFF